This TCR beta chain is drawn from a study of blood T cell repertoires in COVID-19. Overall study context: From the United States, Italy and Spain came samples of acute and convalescent COVID-19. PBMCs, B-cell-depleted T cells, or T cells provided the cDNA or gDNA that made up the material.

As concerns this clone: One junction end disagrees with the germline gene, perhaps due to a read error.

CDR1 and CDR2 from the germline V gene are MNHEY and SVGAGI. The CDR3 has 15 amino acids. Libraries were prepared by immunoSEQ multiplex PCR; TCRdb keeps only in-frame clonotypes and omits some of them. The sample has 40,000 to 50,000 clones; around 84% are singletons. This rearrangement joins TRBV6-5 to TRBJ1-4, with D tentatively TRBD1 (5 bases). The material sequenced was peripheral blood. This receptor was identified in a man aged 70 or older with acute or convalescent COVID-19. The CDR3 loop is CASSPSWGLNEKLSF. DNA of the CDR3: TGTGCCAGCAGTCCAAGTTGGGGACTAAATGAAAAACTGTCTTTT.